This TCR beta chain emerged from a study of blood T cell repertoires in COVID-19. Study at large: Sources were T cells, B-cell-depleted T cells, or PBMCs; the material itself was cDNA or gDNA.

Produced via immunoSEQ multiplex PCR; TCRdb's table is partial and in-frame only. Here the sample spans about 400,000 clones, more than 85% being singletons. Sequenced: peripheral blood. The origin of this receptor is a woman aged 30 to 39 with acute or convalescent COVID-19.

As DNA, the CDR3 is TGTGCCAGCAGCTCGCGGGGGGGCCTTCCCGCGGAGACCCAGTACTTC. It yields the protein CASSSRGGLPAETQYF. The chain employs TRBV7-2 and TRBJ2-5, with 9 bases that match TRBD2. Per germline, CDR1 SGHTA and CDR2 FQGNSA. V was pared by 4 bases and J by 5 bases, with 11 bases of the junction left unmatched. This CDR3 spans 16 amino acids.